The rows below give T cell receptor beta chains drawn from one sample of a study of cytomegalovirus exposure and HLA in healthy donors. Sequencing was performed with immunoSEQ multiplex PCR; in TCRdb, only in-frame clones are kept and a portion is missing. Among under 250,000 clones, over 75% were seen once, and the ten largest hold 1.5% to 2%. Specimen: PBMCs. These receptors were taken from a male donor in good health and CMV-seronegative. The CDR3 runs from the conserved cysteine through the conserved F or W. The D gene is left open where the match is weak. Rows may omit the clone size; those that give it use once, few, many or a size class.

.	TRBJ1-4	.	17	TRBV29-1	CSVILLGSMATNEKLFF	TGCAGCGTTATCCTGTTAGGGAGCATGGCAACTAATGAAAAACTGTTTTTT
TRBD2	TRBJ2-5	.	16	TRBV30	CAWSVWLREVEETQYF	TGTGCCTGGAGTGTATGGCTGCGGGAGGTGGAAGAGACCCAGTACTTC
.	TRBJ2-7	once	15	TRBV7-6	CASSLSSSSAYEQYF	TGTGCCAGCAGCTTAAGTTCAAGTTCGGCCTACGAGCAGTACTTC
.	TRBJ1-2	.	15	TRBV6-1	CASSEAKGISYGYTF	TGTGCCAGCAGTGAAGCGAAGGGGATAAGCTATGGCTACACCTTC
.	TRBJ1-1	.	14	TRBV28	CASSSAGGNTEAFF	TGTGCCAGCAGTTCGGCGGGGGGGAACACTGAAGCTTTCTTT
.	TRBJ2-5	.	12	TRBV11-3	CASSLLRETQYF	TGTGCCAGCAGCCTTCTGCGGGAGACCCAGTACTTC
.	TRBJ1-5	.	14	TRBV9	CASSETVDDQPQHF	TGTGCCAGCAGCGAGACAGTCGACGATCAGCCCCAGCATTTT
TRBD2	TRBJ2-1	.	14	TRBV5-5	CASSGTSAYNEQFF	TGTGCCAGCAGCGGGACTAGCGCGTACAATGAGCAGTTCTTC
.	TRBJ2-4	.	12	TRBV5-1	CASSLRGDIQYF	TGCGCCAGCAGCCTACGGGGTGACATTCAGTACTTC
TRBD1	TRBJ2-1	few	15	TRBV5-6	CASSLTGQAYNEQFF	TGTGCCAGCAGCCTGACGGGACAGGCCTACAATGAGCAGTTCTTC
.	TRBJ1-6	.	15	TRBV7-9	CASSAVRGYNSPLHF	TGTGCCAGCAGCGCTGTAAGGGGTTATAATTCACCCCTCCACTTT
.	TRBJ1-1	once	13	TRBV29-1	CSVENGGNTEAFF	TGCAGCGTTGAGAACGGGGGAAACACTGAAGCTTTCTTT
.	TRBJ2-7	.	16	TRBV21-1	CASSTRDRLNLDEQYF	TGTGCCAGCAGCACCCGGGACAGACTTAACCTGGACGAGCAGTACTTC
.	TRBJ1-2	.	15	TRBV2	CASSSEILANYGYTF	TGTGCCAGCAGTTCCGAGATATTAGCTAACTATGGCTACACCTTC